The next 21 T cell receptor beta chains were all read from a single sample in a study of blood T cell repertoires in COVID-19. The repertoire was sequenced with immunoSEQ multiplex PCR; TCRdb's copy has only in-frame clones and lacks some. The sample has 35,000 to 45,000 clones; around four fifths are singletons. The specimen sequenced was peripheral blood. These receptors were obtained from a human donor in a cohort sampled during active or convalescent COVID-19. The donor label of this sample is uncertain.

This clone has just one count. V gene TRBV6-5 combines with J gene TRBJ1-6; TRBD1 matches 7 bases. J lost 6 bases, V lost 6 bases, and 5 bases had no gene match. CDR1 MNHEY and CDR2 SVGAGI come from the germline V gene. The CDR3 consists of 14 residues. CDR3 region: CASSGTVINSPLHF. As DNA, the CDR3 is TGTGCCAGCAGCGGGACAGTGATTAATTCACCCCTCCACTTT.

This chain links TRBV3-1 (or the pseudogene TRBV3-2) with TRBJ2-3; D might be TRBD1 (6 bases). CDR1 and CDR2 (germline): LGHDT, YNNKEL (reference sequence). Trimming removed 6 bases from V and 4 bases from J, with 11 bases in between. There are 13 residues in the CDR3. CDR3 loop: CASRGAQSDTQYF. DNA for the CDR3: TGTGCCAGCAGGGGGGCGCAATCAGATACGCAGTATTTT.

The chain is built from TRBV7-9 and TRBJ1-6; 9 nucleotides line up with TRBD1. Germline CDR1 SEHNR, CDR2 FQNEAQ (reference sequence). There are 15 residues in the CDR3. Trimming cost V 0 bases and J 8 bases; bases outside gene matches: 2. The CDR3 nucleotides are TGTGCCAGCAGCTTAGCGGGACAGGGACATTCACCCCTCCACTTT. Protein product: CASSLAGQGHSPLHF.

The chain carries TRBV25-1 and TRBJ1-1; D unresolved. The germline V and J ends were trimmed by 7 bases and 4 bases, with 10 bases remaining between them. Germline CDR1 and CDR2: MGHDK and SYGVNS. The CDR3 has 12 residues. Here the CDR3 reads CASTGGITEAFF. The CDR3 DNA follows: TGTGCCAGCACCGGAGGGATCACTGAAGCTTTCTTT. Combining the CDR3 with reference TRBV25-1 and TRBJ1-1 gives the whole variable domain EADIYQTPRYLVIGTGKKITLECSQTMGHDKMYWYQQDPGMELHLIHYSYGVNSTEKGDLSSESTVSRIRTEHFPLTLESARPSHTSQYLCASTGGITEAFFGQGTRLTVV.

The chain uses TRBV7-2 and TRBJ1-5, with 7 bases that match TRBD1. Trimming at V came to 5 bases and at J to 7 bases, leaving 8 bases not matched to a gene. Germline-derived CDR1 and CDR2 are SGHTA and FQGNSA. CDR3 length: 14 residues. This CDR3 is CASSREGAWQPQHF. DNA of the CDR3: TGTGCCAGCAGCCGTGAGGGGGCTTGGCAGCCCCAGCATTTT. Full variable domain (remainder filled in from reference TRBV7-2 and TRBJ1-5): GAGVSQSPSNKVTEKGKDVELRCDPISGHTALYWYRQSLGQGLEFLIYFQGNSAPDKSGLPSDRFSAERTGGSVSTLTIQRTQQEDSAVYLCASSREGAWQPQHFGDGTRLSIL.

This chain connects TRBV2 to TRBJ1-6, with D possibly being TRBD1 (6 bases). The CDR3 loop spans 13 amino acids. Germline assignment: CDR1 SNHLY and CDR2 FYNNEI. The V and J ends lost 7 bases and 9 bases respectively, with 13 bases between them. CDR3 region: CASTAGVGSPLHF. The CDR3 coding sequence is TGTGCCAGCACTGCAGGGGTCGGTTCACCCCTCCACTTT.

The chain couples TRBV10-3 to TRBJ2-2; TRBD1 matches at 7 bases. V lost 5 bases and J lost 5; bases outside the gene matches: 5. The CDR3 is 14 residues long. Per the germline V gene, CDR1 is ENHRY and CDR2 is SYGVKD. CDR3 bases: TGTGCCATCAGTACTGTGACAGGGACCGGGGAGCTGTTTTTT. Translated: CAISTVTGTGELFF.

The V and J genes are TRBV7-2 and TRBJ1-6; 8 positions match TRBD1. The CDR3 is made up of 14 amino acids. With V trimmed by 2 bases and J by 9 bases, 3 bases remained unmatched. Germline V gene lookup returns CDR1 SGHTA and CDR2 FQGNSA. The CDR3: CASSLQGAVSPLHF. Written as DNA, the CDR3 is TGTGCCAGCAGCTTACAGGGGGCTGTTTCACCCCTCCACTTT.

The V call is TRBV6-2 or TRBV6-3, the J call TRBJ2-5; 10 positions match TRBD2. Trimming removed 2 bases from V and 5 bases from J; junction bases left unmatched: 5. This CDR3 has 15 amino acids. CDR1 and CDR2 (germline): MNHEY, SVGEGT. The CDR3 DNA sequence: TGTGCCAGCAGTTACCGCCTAGCGGGAGTGGAGACCCAGTACTTC. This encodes CASSYRLAGVETQYF.

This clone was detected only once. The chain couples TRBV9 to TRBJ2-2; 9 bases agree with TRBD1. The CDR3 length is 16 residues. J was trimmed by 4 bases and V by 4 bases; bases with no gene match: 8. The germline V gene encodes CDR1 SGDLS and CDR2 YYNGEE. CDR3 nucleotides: TGTGCCAGCAGCCTGGGGGGGACAGGGATCACCGGGGAGCTGTTTTTT. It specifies CASSLGGTGITGELFF.

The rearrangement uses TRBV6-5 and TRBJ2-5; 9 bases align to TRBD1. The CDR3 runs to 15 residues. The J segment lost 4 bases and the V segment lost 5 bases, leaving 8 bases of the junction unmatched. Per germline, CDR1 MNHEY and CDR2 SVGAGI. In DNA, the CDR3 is TGTGCCAGCAGTCCCCCCGGGACAGGGCTAGAGACCCAGTACTTC. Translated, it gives CASSPPGTGLETQYF.

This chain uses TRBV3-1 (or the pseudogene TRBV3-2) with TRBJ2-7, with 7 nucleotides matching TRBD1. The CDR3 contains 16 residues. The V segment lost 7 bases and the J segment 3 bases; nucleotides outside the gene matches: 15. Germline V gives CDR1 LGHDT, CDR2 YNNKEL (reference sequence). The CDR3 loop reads CASISRLTGDIYEQYF. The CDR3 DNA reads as TGTGCCAGCATCTCCAGGTTAACAGGGGATATCTACGAGCAGTACTTC.

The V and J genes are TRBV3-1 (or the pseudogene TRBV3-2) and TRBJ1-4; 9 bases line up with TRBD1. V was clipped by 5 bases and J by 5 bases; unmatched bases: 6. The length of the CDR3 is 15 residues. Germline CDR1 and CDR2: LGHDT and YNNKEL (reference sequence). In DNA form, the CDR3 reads TGTGCCAGCAGCTCGGGACAGGGACGGAATGAAAAACTGTTTTTT. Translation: CASSSGQGRNEKLFF.

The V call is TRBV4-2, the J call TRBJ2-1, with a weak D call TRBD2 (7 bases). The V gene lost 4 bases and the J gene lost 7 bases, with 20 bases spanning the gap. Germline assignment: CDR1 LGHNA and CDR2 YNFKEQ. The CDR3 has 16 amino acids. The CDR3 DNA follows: TGTGCCAGCAGCCCGGTGGTAGGGGGAGCGGGGAATGAGCAGTTCTTC. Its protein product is CASSPVVGGAGNEQFF.

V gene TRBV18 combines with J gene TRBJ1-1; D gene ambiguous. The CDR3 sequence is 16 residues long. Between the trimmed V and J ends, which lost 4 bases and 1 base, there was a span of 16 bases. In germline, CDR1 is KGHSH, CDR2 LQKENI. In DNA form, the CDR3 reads TGTGCCAGCTCACGATCCCGGGTGGGGAGGAACACTGAAGCTTTCTTT. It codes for CASSRSRVGRNTEAFF. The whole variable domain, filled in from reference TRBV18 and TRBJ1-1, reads NAGVMQNPRHLVRRRGQEARLRCSPMKGHSHVYWYRQLPEEGLKFMVYLQKENIIDESGMPKERFSAEFPKEGPSILRIQQVVRGDSAAYFCASSRSRVGRNTEAFFGQGTRLTVV.

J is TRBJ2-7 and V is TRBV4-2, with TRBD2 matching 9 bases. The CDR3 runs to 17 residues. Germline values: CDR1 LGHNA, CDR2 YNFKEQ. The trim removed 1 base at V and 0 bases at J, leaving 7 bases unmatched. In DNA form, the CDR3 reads TGTGCCAGCAGCCAAGCCCCGGGGCGGGGGGGCTCCTACGAGCAGTACTTC. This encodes CASSQAPGRGGSYEQYF.

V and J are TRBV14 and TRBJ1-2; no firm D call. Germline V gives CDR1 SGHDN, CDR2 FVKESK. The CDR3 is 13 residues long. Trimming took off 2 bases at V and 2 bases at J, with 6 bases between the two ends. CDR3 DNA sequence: TGTGCCAGCAGCCAATCACAGAACTATGGCTACACCTTC. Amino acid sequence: CASSQSQNYGYTF.

CDR3 DNA: TGTGCCAGCAGCCACCTAGATGGCGGGGAGCTGTTTTTT. This codes for CASSHLDGGELFF. The V gene is TRBV4-2, the J gene TRBJ2-2; D is undetermined. CDR1 and CDR2 (germline): LGHNA, YNFKEQ. V shed 3 bases and J shed 7 bases, with 9 bases lying between them. CDR3 length: 13 amino acids.

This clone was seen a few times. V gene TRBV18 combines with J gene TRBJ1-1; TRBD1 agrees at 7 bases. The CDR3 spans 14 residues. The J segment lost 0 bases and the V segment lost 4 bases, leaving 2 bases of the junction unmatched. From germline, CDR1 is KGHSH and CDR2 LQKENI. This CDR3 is CASSLTGMNTEAFF. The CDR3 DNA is TGTGCCAGCTCACTGACAGGGATGAACACTGAAGCTTTCTTT.

Here the CDR3 DNA reads TGTGCCAGTAGTATTGGAGGGTTGGCCGGGGAGCTGTTTTTT. Its protein product is CASSIGGLAGELFF. The chain recombines TRBV19 with TRBJ2-2; possible D gene TRBD2, 6 bases. The CDR3 has 14 residues. V was pared by 3 bases and J by 6 bases, with 11 bases between. Germline V gene sequence: CDR1 LNHDA, CDR2 SQIVND (reference sequence).

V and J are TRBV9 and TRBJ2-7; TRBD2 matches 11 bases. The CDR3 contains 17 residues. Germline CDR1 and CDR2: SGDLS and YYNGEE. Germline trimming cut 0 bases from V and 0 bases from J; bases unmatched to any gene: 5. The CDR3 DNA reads TGTGCCAGCAGCGTAGGAGCTAGCGGGAGGATCTCCTACGAGCAGTACTTC. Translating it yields CASSVGASGRISYEQYF.